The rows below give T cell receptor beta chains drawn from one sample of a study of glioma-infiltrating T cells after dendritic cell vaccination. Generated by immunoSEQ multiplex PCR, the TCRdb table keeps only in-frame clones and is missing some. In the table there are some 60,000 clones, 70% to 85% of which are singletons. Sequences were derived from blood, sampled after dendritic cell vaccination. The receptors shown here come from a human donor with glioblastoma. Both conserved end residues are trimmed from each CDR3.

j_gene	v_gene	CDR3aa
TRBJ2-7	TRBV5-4	ASSFPTVTYEQY
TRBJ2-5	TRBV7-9	ASSWTEETQY
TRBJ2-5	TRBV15	ATSREGGREQY
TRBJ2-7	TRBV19	ASRTTSGGAYEQY
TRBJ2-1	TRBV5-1	ASSPTSDRAADEQF
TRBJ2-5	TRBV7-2	ASRPTWSGGAWETQY
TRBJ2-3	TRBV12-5	ASGLGAGTGYTDTQY
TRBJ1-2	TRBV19	ASSPTNRQGYGYT
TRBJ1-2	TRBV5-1	ASSANREGSYSA
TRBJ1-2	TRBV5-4	ASSLPGQSNYGYT
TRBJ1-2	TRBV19	ASTLDRGLGYT
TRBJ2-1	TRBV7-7	ASSKDRENEQF
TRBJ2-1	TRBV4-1	ASSPGPGLATSLSSYNEQF
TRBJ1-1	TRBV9	ASSVSAGYTEAF
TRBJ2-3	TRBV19	ASSPGLAGPLSSTDTQY
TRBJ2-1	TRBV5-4	ASSLAPGGSYNEQF
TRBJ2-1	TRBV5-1	ASSLDRLSSYNEQF
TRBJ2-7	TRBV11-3	ASSLGGGYEQY
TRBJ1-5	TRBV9	ASSADRVSQPQH
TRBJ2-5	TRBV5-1	ASSSGGETQY
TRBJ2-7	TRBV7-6	ASSLEPGWNYEQY
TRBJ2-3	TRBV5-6	ASSLAGAPDTQY
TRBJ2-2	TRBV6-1	ASSEQGGAGELF
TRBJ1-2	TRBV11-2	ASSHPGQGTGYT
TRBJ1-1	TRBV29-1	SVGQGNTEAF
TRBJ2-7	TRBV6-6	ASSYLGTGDEQY
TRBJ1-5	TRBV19	ASSPQSTGRDQPQH
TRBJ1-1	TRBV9	ASSAQGLNTEAF
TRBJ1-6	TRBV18	ASSPSSPGVSGSPLH
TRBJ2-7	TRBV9	ASSVAAGGLYEQY
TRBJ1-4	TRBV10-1	ASSRQGDEKLF
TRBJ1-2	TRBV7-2	ASSPFRHAVTGYT
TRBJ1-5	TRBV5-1	ASSLGDRDSNQPQH
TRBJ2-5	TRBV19	ASSPAATGGYQETQY
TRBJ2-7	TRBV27	ASSPFEGAYEQY
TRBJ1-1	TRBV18	ASSLSDREGTEAF
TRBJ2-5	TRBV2	ASIRDSQETQY
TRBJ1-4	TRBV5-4	ASSPNRGGHEKLF
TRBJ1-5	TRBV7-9	ASSLEGAAQPQH
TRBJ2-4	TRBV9	ASSVRQGADIQY
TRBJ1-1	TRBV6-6	ASSYSRGTDTEAF
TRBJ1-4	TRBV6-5	ASSYSGVGGEKLF
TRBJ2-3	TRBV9	ASDRGGLRVDTQY
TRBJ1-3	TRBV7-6	ASSHTGANTIY